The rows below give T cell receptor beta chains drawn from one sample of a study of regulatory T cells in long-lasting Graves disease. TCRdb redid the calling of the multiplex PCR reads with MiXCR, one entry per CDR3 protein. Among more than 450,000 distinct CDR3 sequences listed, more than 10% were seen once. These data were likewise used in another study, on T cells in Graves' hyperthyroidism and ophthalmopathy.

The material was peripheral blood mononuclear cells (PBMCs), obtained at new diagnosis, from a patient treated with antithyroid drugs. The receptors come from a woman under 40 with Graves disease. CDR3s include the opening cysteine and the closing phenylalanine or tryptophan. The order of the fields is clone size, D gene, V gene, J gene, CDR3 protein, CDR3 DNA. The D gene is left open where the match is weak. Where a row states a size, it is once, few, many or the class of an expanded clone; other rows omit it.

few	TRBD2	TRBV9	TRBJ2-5	CASSVGASGSHETQYF	TGTGCCAGCAGCGTAGGGGCTAGCGGGAGCCATGAGACCCAGTACTTC
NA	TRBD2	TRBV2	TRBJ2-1	CASSDLAGGVSYNERFF	TGTGCCAGCAGTGATTTAGCGGGAGGCGTCTCCTACAATGAGCGGTTCTTC
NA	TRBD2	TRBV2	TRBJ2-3	CASMLASGRRADTQYF	TGTGCCAGCATGCTCGCTAGCGGGAGAAGAGCAGATACGCAGTATTTT
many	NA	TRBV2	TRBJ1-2	CASNGQPVNYGYTF	TGTGCCAGCAACGGACAACCAGTGAACTATGGCTACACCTTC
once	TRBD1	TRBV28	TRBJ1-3	CASSPWDSSGNTIYF	TGTGCCAGCAGTCCTTGGGACAGCTCTGGAAACACCATATATTTT
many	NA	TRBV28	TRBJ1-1	CASSFGDGREAFF	TGTGCCAGCAGTTTCGGGGATGGGCGTGAAGCTTTCTTT
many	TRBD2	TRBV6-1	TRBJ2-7	CASSPLSRGGEQYF	TGTGCCAGCAGCCCCCTAAGCCGGGGGGGCGAGCAGTACTTC
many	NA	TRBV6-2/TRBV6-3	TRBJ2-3	CASSSLTGVRDTQYF	TGTGCCAGCAGTTCCCTTACGGGAGTCAGGGATACGCAGTATTTT
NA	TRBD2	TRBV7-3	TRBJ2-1	CASSLTGPTFPSGRSYNEQFF	TGTGCCAGCAGCTTAACCGGGCCTACTTTCCCTAGCGGGAGATCCTACAATGAGCAGTTCTTC
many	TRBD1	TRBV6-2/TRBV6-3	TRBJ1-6	CASNQGQGSYNSPLHF	TGTGCCAGCAACCAAGGACAGGGCTCCTATAATTCACCCCTCCACTTT
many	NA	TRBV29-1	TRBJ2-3	CSVEVLQGVPDTQYF	TGCAGCGTTGAAGTCTTACAGGGCGTCCCAGATACGCAGTATTTT
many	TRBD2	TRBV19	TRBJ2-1	CASSTEPTSGRVYNEQFF	TGTGCCAGTAGTACAGAGCCGACTAGCGGGAGGGTATACAATGAGCAGTTCTTC
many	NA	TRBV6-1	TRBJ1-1	CASSPRPVDTEAFF	TGTGCCAGCAGTCCCCGTCCAGTTGACACTGAAGCTTTCTTT
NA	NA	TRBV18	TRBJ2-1	CASSPLETHSYNEQFF	TGTGCCAGCTCACCACTAGAGACGCATTCCTACAATGAGCAGTTCTTC
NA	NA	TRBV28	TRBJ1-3	CASSSRREGNTIYF	TGTGCCAGCAGTTCCCGCCGCGAAGGAAACACCATATATTTT
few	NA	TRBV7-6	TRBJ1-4	CASSLMAATNEKLFF	TGTGCCAGCAGCTTAATGGCGGCAACTAATGAAAAACTGTTTTTT
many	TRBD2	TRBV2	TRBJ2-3	CASSGLAGADTQYF	TGTGCCAGCAGCGGACTAGCGGGAGCAGATACGCAGTATTTT
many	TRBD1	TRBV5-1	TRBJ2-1	CASTGGTYNEQFF	TGCGCCAGCACAGGGGGTACCTACAATGAGCAGTTCTTC
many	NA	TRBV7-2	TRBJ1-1	CASSLSAGTTEAFF	TGTGCCAGCAGCTTATCTGCAGGGACCACTGAAGCTTTCTTT
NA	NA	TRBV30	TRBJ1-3	CAWSRAPGNTIYF	TGTGCCTGGAGCAGGGCTCCTGGAAACACCATATATTTT